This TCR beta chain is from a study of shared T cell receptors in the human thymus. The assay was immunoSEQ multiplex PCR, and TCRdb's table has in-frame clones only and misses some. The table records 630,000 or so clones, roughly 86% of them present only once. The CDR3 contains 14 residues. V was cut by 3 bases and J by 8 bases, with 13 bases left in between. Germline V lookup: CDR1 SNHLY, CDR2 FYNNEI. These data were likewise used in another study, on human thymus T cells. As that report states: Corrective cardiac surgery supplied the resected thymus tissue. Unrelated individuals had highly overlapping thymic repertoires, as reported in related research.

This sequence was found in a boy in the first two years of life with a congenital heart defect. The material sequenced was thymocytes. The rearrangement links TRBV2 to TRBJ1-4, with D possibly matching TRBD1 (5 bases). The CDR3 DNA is TGTGCCAGCAGTGAGAGTCAGGGAGGGGAAAAACTGTTTTTT. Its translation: CASSESQGGEKLFF.